A single sample gave rise to the 28 T cell receptor beta chains below, sequenced in a study of CD8+CD57+ T cells in acquired aplastic anemia. Profiles of TCR beta VDJ and CDR3 were generated from a genomic DNA template. TCRdb independently ran MiXCR on the reads; one entry per CDR3 protein. Counted here are about 400,000 distinct CDR3 sequences, roughly 64% occurring once; the ten biggest clones make up more than 3.5%. Source material: sorted CD4+, CD8+, or CD8+CD57+ T cells (not recorded which) from PBMCs. The receptors stem from a human donor in good health, serving as a control.

A word on this clonotype: Since no conserved phenylalanine or tryptophan closes the CDR3, a read error is the likely cause. Because the CDR3's place on the DNA is in doubt, the DNA is left out and the CDR3 is given as listed by TCRdb. V and J are TRBV7-2 and TRBJ1-6; the table's D gene call, TRBD1, was not cross checked with the DNA. The CDR3 totals 13 residues, both ends included. Germline CDR1 and CDR2: SGHTA and FQGNSA. CDR3: CASSFGSADTPQH.

This chain connects TRBV7-2 to TRBJ1-5; possible D gene TRBD1, 5 bases. V was pared by 4 bases and J by 1 base, with 14 bases between. Germline V gene data show CDR1 as SGHTA and CDR2 as FQGNSA. CDR3 length: 16 residues. The CDR3 bases are TGTGCCAGCAGCTCCGGACAAGGGTCAAGCAATCAGCCCCAGCATTTT. This codes for CASSSGQGSSNQPQHF.

The CDR3 protein is CASRAGYEQFF. The CDR3 nucleotides read TGTGCCAGCAGGGCCGGGTACGAGCAGTTCTTC. V is TRBV25-1 and J is TRBJ2-1; D is ambiguous. The CDR3 has 11 amino acids. Germline lookup yields CDR1 MGHDK and CDR2 SYGVNS. The V gene lost 6 bases and the J gene lost 10 bases, with 10 bases spanning the gap.

Of note for this clonotype: This could be a read error, since a much larger clone is one nucleotide away. The chain uses TRBV6-6 and TRBJ1-2; the D gene is possibly TRBD1 (5 bases). Germline CDR1 MNHNY, CDR2 SVGAGI (reference sequence). The CDR3 is 14 residues long. For the CDR3, the DNA is TGTGCCAGCAGGTACTCGAGAGGGGTAGATGGCTACACCTTC. Amino acid sequence: CASRYSRGVDGYTF.

The V call is TRBV20-1, the J call TRBJ1-2; maybe TRBD1 (5 bases). The CDR3 sequence is 15 residues long. The germline CDR1 and CDR2 sequences are DFQATT and SNEGSKA (reference sequence). Trimming took off 4 bases at V and 3 bases at J, with 18 bases between the two ends. The CDR3 sequence is CSATGTGTEDYGYTF. Here the CDR3 DNA reads TGCAGTGCTACGGGAACGGGGACCGAAGACTATGGCTACACCTTC.

This clonotype was seen many times. This sequence joins TRBV6-1 and TRBJ2-7; TRBD2 agrees at 8 bases. Trimming cost V 6 bases and J 5 bases; bases outside gene matches: 12. The CDR3 loop spans 15 amino acids. Germline assignment: CDR1 MNHNS and CDR2 SASEGT. For the CDR3, the DNA is TGTGCCAGCAGCGGGAGGGCCCCGTCGGTTGACGAGCAGTACTTC. Its protein is CASSGRAPSVDEQYF.

This clonotype was counted ten times or more. The rearrangement joins TRBV25-1 to TRBJ1-2; TRBD1 is a possible D gene (6 bases). Trimming left V 8 bases short and J 7 bases short, with 20 bases between. The CDR3 contains 14 residues. The germline CDR1 and CDR2 sequences are MGHDK and SYGVNS. CDR3 nucleotide sequence: TGTGCCAGCGGGGAAGCCGACAGGTTGGCTGGCTACACCTTC. Protein: CASGEADRLAGYTF.

This clonotype was picked up many times. The V and J genes are TRBV13 and TRBJ2-5; D is possibly TRBD2 (6 bases). This CDR3 comprises 12 residues. CDR1 and CDR2 from the germline V gene are PRHDT and FYEKMQ (reference sequence). With 3 bases removed from V and 9 bases from J, the gap between germline ends came to 11 bases. The CDR3 sequence is CASSFSGRPQYF. The DNA of the CDR3 is TGTGCCAGCAGCTTTAGCGGCCGTCCCCAGTACTTC.

The chain recombines TRBV2 with TRBJ1-2; no reliable D call. Germline loops: CDR1 SNHLY, CDR2 FYNNEI. This CDR3 is built from 18 residues. Trimming left V 4 bases short and J 10 bases short, with 31 bases between. CDR3 residues: CASSVFAVEVPSGYTYTF. The CDR3 DNA is TGTGCCAGCAGTGTGTTCGCGGTGGAGGTACCCAGTGGCTACACCTACACCTTC.

A word on this clonotype: A read error may explain this, as a much larger clone is one base away. This sequence joins TRBV18 and TRBJ1-2; 8 nucleotides align to TRBD1. Looked up from germline, CDR1 is KGHSH and CDR2 is LQKENI. The CDR3 is made up of 14 amino acids. The CDR3 loop reads CASSPGTGGYGNTF. CDR3 nucleotides: TGTGCCAGCTCACCCGGGACAGGAGGGTATGGCAACACCTTC.

The J gene is TRBJ1-1, the V gene TRBV12-3 or TRBV12-4; D gene unclear. The CDR3 consists of 14 residues. Trimming took 1 base from V and 6 from J, leaving 12 bases between them. The CDR3 sequence is CASSLDSSLPEAFF. The CDR3, as DNA: TGTGCCAGCAGTTTAGACAGTTCCCTACCTGAAGCTTTCTTT.

This clonotype is judged medium-sized. J is TRBJ1-2 and V is TRBV2; maybe TRBD1 (6 bases). The V gene lost 7 bases and the J gene lost 5 bases, with 17 bases spanning the gap. CDR3 length: 14 residues. Germline assignment: CDR1 SNHLY and CDR2 FYNNEI. CDR3 residues: CASTPQGTLYGYTF. The CDR3 DNA is TGTGCCAGCACCCCCCAAGGGACACTGTATGGCTACACCTTC.

This chain joins TRBV6-1 and TRBJ2-7; 12 bases match TRBD1. With V trimmed by 5 bases and J by 5 bases, 4 bases remained unmatched. This CDR3 has 14 residues. Germline V gene sequence: CDR1 MNHNS, CDR2 SASEGT. The CDR3: CASSRDRGRNEQYF. CDR3 in DNA: TGTGCCAGCAGTAGGGACAGGGGGCGCAACGAGCAGTACTTC.

This clonotype showed up just once. The J gene is TRBJ1-5, the V gene TRBV7-8, with D maybe TRBD1 (6 bases). The V and J ends lost 8 bases and 16 bases respectively, with 30 bases between them. This CDR3 spans 15 amino acids. CDR1 is SGHVS and CDR2 is FQNEAQ in the germline V gene. DNA for the CDR3: TGTGCCAGCCAGTTGGGACGGGACACTGAAGCTTTCTTTCATTTT. Translation gives CASQLGRDTEAFFHF. The variable domain in full, with the rest retrieved from reference TRBV7-8 and TRBJ1-5, is GAGVSQSPRYKVAKRGQDVALRCDPISGHVSLFWYQQALGQGPEFLTYFQNEAQLDKSGLPSDRFFAERPEGSVSTLKIQRTQQEDSAVYLCASQLGRDTEAFFHFGDGTRLSIL.

On this clonotype: One junction end disagrees with the germline gene, perhaps due to a read error. The chain links TRBV9 to TRBJ1-1; D remains ambiguous. The J call is doubtful: the DNA matches TRBJ2-2 better. The CDR3 has 15 residues. Germline V gene sequence: CDR1 SGDLS, CDR2 YYNGEE. For the CDR3, the DNA is TGCGCCAGCAGCCGGAAGGGTGGTATCTCCGGGGAGCTGTTTTTT. It specifies CASSRKGGISGELFF.

The J gene is TRBJ1-2, the V gene TRBV20-1; maybe TRBD1 (5 bases). Germline V gene lookup returns CDR1 DFQATT and CDR2 SNEGSKA (reference sequence). The CDR3 spans 13 residues. CDR3 sequence (DNA): TGCATCACGAGGCGGGGCGGTACTGAAGGCTACACCTTC. Residues: CITRRGGTEGYTF.

The chain is built from TRBV10-3 and TRBJ1-5, with D uncertain. The CDR3 extends over 14 amino acids. CDR1 is ENHRY and CDR2 is SYGVKD in the germline V gene. V was shortened by 10 bases and J by 7 bases, with 20 bases between the two germline ends. The CDR3 DNA is TGTGCCACCTCGTTGGACGGGTTCCAACAGCCCCAGCATTTT. It translates to CATSLDGFQQPQHF.

The chain is built from TRBV6-2 or TRBV6-3 and TRBJ1-2, with 9 bases aligning to TRBD1. The CDR3 length is 14 residues. Looked up from germline, CDR1 is MNHEY and CDR2 is SVGEGT. Unmatched junction bases numbered 10, after V lost 6 bases and J lost 8 bases. The CDR3 spells CASRRDRDSGGYTF. The CDR3 DNA follows: TGTGCCAGCAGGCGGGACAGGGATTCTGGAGGCTACACCTTC.

To note about this clonotype: This likely comes from a read error, as the CDR3 has no conserved phenylalanine or tryptophan at its end. No DNA is shown, since the ends of the CDR3 on it are uncertain; the CDR3 is the one TCRdb lists. This chain joins TRBV24-1 and TRBJ1-2. Germline lookup yields CDR1 KGHDR and CDR2 SFDVKD. From its first to its last residue, the CDR3 has 12 amino acids. The CDR3 here is CATSDSTYSYTP.

The V call is TRBV20-1, the J call TRBJ1-6; D is ambiguous. Germline-derived CDR1 and CDR2 are DFQATT and SNEGSKA (reference sequence). The CDR3 totals 13 residues. Trimming stripped 1 base from V and 14 bases from J, with 15 bases between. The CDR3 DNA reads as TGCAGTGCTAGAGTGGTTGCAGTGAGCACCCTCCACTTT. Translated, it gives CSARVVAVSTLHF.

A word on this clonotype: The CDR3 end shows no conserved phenylalanine or tryptophan, and so a read error is likely. The DNA is omitted, as the CDR3 cannot be located on it reliably, and the CDR3 follows TCRdb's listing. V gene TRBV2 combines with J gene TRBJ1-1; the table's D call, TRBD1, has no DNA check behind it. The germline gives CDR1 SNHLY, CDR2 FYNNEI. The CDR3 is 16 residues long, ends included. The CDR3 loop reads CASSLDGYGTGGQAFG.

V gene TRBV25-1 combines with J gene TRBJ1-2; 8 bases align to TRBD1. The CDR3 sequence is 13 residues long. V dropped 5 bases and J dropped 7; count of bases not matched to a gene: 6. The germline gives CDR1 MGHDK, CDR2 SYGVNS. CDR3 amino acids: CASSMDRVTGYTF. As DNA, the CDR3 is TGTGCCAGCAGTATGGACAGGGTGACTGGCTACACCTTC.

Comments on this clonotype: One end of the junction is discordant with germline, which a read error may explain. The chain joins TRBV7-3 to TRBJ1-6; D gene uncertain. CDR3 length: 13 residues. Germline V gene sequence: CDR1 SGHTA, CDR2 FQGTGA. The DNA of the CDR3 is TGTGCCAGCAGCCTAACTCTTGCTTCACCCTACCACTTT. This sequence encodes CASSLTLASPYHF.

The chain uses TRBV19 and TRBJ2-7; TRBD2 might be the D (6 bases). CDR1 and CDR2 (germline): LNHDA, SQIVND (reference sequence). V lost 3 bases, J lost 2 bases, and 11 bases lay in between. CDR3 size: 14 residues. Written as DNA, the CDR3 is TGTGCCAGTAGTATTCCGACGGGGGCCTACGAGCAGTACTTC. It is translated as CASSIPTGAYEQYF.

This clonotype was counted between two and nine times. J is TRBJ1-1 and V is TRBV10-1; no clear D. This CDR3 is built from 11 residues. With 9 bases removed from V and 0 bases from J, the gap between germline ends came to 5 bases. Germline CDR1 reads WNHNN; CDR2 reads SYGVQD (reference sequence). CDR3 amino acids: CARKMNTEAFF. The CDR3 nucleotides read TGCGCCAGGAAGATGAACACTGAAGCTTTCTTT.

In its sample, this clonotype was seen many times. In nucleotides, the CDR3 is TGTGCCAGCAGTCGGCCGGGCTTTAGCACAGATACGCAGTATTTT. It encodes CASSRPGFSTDTQYF. The chain employs TRBV6-5 and TRBJ2-3; no clear D gene. The ends were cut back, 5 bases at V and 0 bases at J, with 12 bases in the middle. There are 15 residues in the CDR3. CDR1 is MNHEY and CDR2 is SVGAGI in the germline V gene.

This clonotype was picked up a small number of times. The V gene is TRBV29-1, the J gene TRBJ1-5, with unresolved D. Germline V lookup: CDR1 SQVTM, CDR2 ANQGSEA. CDR3 length equals 12 residues. Trimming took off 7 bases at V and 4 bases at J, with 11 bases between the two ends. The chain's CDR3 is CSAEVGNQPQHF. CDR3 bases: TGCAGCGCCGAAGTCGGAAATCAGCCCCAGCATTTT.

This clonotype showed up many times. The chain uses TRBV12-3 or TRBV12-4 and TRBJ2-3; 8 nucleotides line up with TRBD1. This CDR3 is 16 amino acids long. V gave up 6 bases and J gave up 0 bases; unmatched junction bases: 8. CDR3 residues: CASSKHRGTSTDTQYF. For the CDR3, the DNA is TGTGCCAGCAGCAAACACAGGGGGACTAGCACAGATACGCAGTATTTT.